This note documents a single T cell receptor beta chain sequence. What it recognizes is unknown. Time point indicated: postoperative day 105 after intestinal transplantation (dayNNNN = postoperative day). The sample comes from a study of graft-versus-host responses after intestinal transplantation. Findings of the study overall: The study associated peak circulating GvH clone levels with early post-transplant HvG declines.

The junction had 7 bases not matched to a gene; V was cut back by 1 base and J by 4 bases. CDR3 size: 16 residues. CDR1 and CDR2 from the germline V gene are SGHAT and FQNNGV. Repertoires were generated with immunoSEQ multiplex PCR, while TCRdb's copy carries only in-frame clones and drops some. There are about 12,000 clones in the sample; approximately 90% occur only once, and 3% to 4% lies in the top ten. Here the sequenced sample was PBMCs, taken 105 days after intestinal transplantation. The chain joins TRBV11-2 to TRBJ2-3; 8 positions agree with TRBD2. The source of this sequence is a human patient who received an intestinal transplant, so some T cells may come from the graft donor. For the CDR3, the DNA is TGTGCCAGCAGCTTAGGGGCGGGGGGAAGCGCAGATACGCAGTATTTT. It encodes CASSLGAGGSADTQYF.